This passage covers 22 T cell receptor beta chains from one sample sequenced in a study of T cell repertoires in cytomegalovirus infection. MiXCR was run by TCRdb on the reads, yielding one entry per CDR3 protein. The sample has hundreds of thousands of distinct CDR3 sequences; under 35% are singletons. The antigens of these receptors remain unknown. Source: cultured PBMCs, taken from culture after CMV antigen stimulation. The receptors were sampled from a human donor in good health (CMV status not recorded). Some clones in this sample may be carry-over from other donors' samples.

The J gene is TRBJ2-7, the V gene TRBV6-1, with 7 nucleotides matching TRBD1. J was trimmed by 0 bases and V by 6 bases; bases with no gene match: 8. This CDR3 spans 15 amino acids. The germline CDR1 and CDR2 sequences are MNHNS and SASEGT. DNA of the CDR3: TGTGCCAGCAGGGACCGGACAGGCCTCTCCTACGAGCAGTACTTC. This gives the protein CASRDRTGLSYEQYF.

The V gene is TRBV5-5, the J gene TRBJ1-1; D possibly corresponds to TRBD1 (5 bases). This CDR3 comprises 13 residues. The V and J ends lost 1 base and 4 bases respectively, with 8 bases between them. From germline, CDR1 is SGHKS and CDR2 YYEKEE (reference sequence). CDR3 sequence reads: CASSLKGPTEAFF. The CDR3 nucleotides are TGTGCCAGCAGCTTGAAGGGGCCCACTGAAGCTTTCTTT. The variable domain in full, with the rest retrieved from reference TRBV5-5 and TRBJ1-1, is DAGVTQSPTHLIKTRGQQVTLRCSPISGHKSVSWYQQVLGQGPQFIFQYYEKEERGRGNFPDRFSARQFPNYSSELNVNALLLGDSALYLCASSLKGPTEAFFGQGTRLTVV.

This clonotype has a handful of counts. The chain has TRBV4-2 and TRBJ2-7; D gene ambiguous. CDR1 and CDR2 from the germline V gene are LGHNA and YNFKEQ. The CDR3 is 14 residues long. Trimming left V 0 bases short and J 3 bases short, with 9 bases between. The CDR3 sequence is CASSQDLRDYEQYF. The CDR3 DNA sequence: TGTGCCAGCAGCCAAGATCTCCGAGACTACGAGCAGTACTTC.

This rearrangement joins TRBV5-4 to TRBJ2-1, with TRBD1 identical over 11 bases. The CDR3 contains 15 residues. Germline CDR1 SGHNT, CDR2 YYREEE (reference sequence). V lost 4 bases and J lost 9; bases outside the gene matches: 9. The CDR3 nucleotides read TGTGCCAGCAGCACGGGACAGGGGGGAGGGGGTGAGCAGTTCTTC. Protein: CASSTGQGGGGEQFF.

V is TRBV20-1 and J is TRBJ1-4; a possible D gene is TRBD1 (5 bases). Trimming shortened V by 3 bases and J by 5 bases, and 7 bases separated the two germline ends. The CDR3 has 12 amino acids. Germline CDR1 reads DFQATT; CDR2 reads SNEGSKA (reference sequence). The CDR3 reads CSASWGNEKLFF. The CDR3, as DNA: TGCAGTGCTAGTTGGGGGAATGAAAAACTGTTTTTT.

This sequence joins TRBV24-1 and TRBJ2-7; D call uncertain. The V and J ends lost 7 bases and 2 bases respectively, with 11 bases between them. CDR1 is KGHDR, CDR2 SFDVKD, per germline. The length of the CDR3 is 13 residues. This CDR3 reads CATSASATYEQYF. CDR3 DNA: TGTGCCACCAGCGCCTCGGCGACCTACGAGCAGTACTTC.

This chain joins TRBV7-6 and TRBJ2-7; a weak D match, TRBD2 (6 bases). With 1 base removed from V and 0 bases from J, the gap between germline ends came to 10 bases. The CDR3 runs to 15 residues. CDR1 and CDR2 (germline): SGHVS, FNYEAQ. CDR3 coding DNA: TGTGCCAGCAGCTTAGATGTCGGGGGCTCCTACGAGCAGTACTTC. This gives the protein CASSLDVGGSYEQYF.

This clonotype showed up just a few times. The J gene is TRBJ2-1, the V gene TRBV6-5, with 7 bases fitting TRBD2. Germline CDR1 MNHEY, CDR2 SVGAGI. V dropped 2 bases and J dropped 5; count of bases not matched to a gene: 6. CDR3 length: 15 residues. The chain's CDR3 is CASSYPGLTDNEQFF. DNA of the CDR3: TGTGCCAGCAGTTACCCGGGACTAACAGACAATGAGCAGTTCTTC.

This clonotype was detected only a few times. The chain is built from TRBV27 and TRBJ2-1, with 14 bases aligning to TRBD2. V lost 1 base and J lost 7; bases outside the gene matches: 12. Germline-derived CDR1 and CDR2 are MNHEY and SMNVEV (reference sequence). The CDR3 has 19 amino acids. The CDR3 region has the DNA TGTGCCAGCAGTTTATTCGGGCCAGAGGGGACTAGCGGGAGTAATGAGCAGTTCTTC. Translation: CASSLFGPEGTSGSNEQFF.

CDR3 bases: TGCAGCGTCCTGGACAGGGGCATACCCTACGAGCAGTACTTC. Translated, it gives CSVLDRGIPYEQYF. The rearrangement joins TRBV29-1 to TRBJ2-7; TRBD1 matches at 9 bases. Germline V gene lookup returns CDR1 SQVTM and CDR2 ANQGSEA. CDR3 length equals 14 residues. V lost 6 bases to trimming and J lost 2 bases; unmatched junction nucleotides: 8.

This clonotype has a handful of counts. The rearrangement joins TRBV28 to TRBJ1-5; D unclear. From germline, CDR1 is MDHEN and CDR2 SYDVKM. V was trimmed by 2 bases and J by 6 bases, leaving 17 bases between them. The CDR3 is 16 amino acids. As DNA, the CDR3 is TGTGCCAGCAGTTTACTCCCGGCCTCCCGGGGTCAGCCCCAGCATTTT. It translates to CASSLLPASRGQPQHF.

The sample holds a few counts of this clonotype. The chain uses TRBV5-4 and TRBJ2-5; TRBD1 might be the D (6 bases). The germline V and J ends were trimmed by 0 bases and 4 bases, with 10 bases remaining between them. The germline CDR1 and CDR2 sequences are SGHNT and YYREEE (reference sequence). This CDR3 has 14 residues. CDR3 DNA: TGTGCCAGCAGCTTGGACCCGGACAGAGAGACCCAGTACTTC. It yields the protein CASSLDPDRETQYF.

This chain uses TRBV29-1 with TRBJ2-1, with 7 bases aligning to TRBD2. Germline V gene data show CDR1 as SQVTM and CDR2 as ANQGSEA. V dropped 5 bases and J dropped 10; count of bases not matched to a gene: 8. The CDR3 extends over 12 amino acids. The CDR3 nucleotides are TGCAGCGTTTCCCGGGACTATGGGGAGCAGTTCTTC. Its protein product is CSVSRDYGEQFF.

This clonotype was recorded a few times. The chain has TRBV19 and TRBJ1-1, with a weak D call TRBD1 (5 bases). CDR1 LNHDA and CDR2 SQIVND come from the germline V gene (reference sequence). CDR3 length equals 13 residues. The V gene lost 8 bases and the J gene lost 4 bases, with 14 bases spanning the gap. CDR3 in DNA: TGTGCCAGTGGGGCCGGGCTGGTCACTGAAGCTTTCTTT. This sequence encodes CASGAGLVTEAFF.

The DNA for the CDR3 is TGTGCCACCCGAGGGGTCGTAGGCTCTGGAAACACCATATATTTT. Encoded protein: CATRGVVGSGNTIYF. The rearrangement uses TRBV19 and TRBJ1-3; D possibly corresponds to TRBD1 (5 bases). Between the trimmed V and J ends, which lost 10 bases and 0 bases, there was a span of 16 bases. In germline, CDR1 is LNHDA, CDR2 SQIVND (reference sequence). CDR3 length: 15 residues.

This clonotype has only a few counts. The V and J genes are TRBV15 and TRBJ1-1, with D perhaps matching TRBD1 (6 bases). The CDR3 extends over 15 amino acids. V lost 5 bases and J 0 bases, leaving 13 bases between the germline ends. CDR1 is LNHNV, CDR2 YYDKDF, per germline (reference sequence). CDR3 nucleotides: TGTGCCACCAGCGGCGTCGGACAGATGAACACTGAAGCTTTCTTT. Translated: CATSGVGQMNTEAFF.

The rearrangement joins TRBV28 to TRBJ2-1, with 11 bases fitting TRBD2. There are 18 residues in the CDR3. Trimming at V came to 3 bases and at J to 15 bases, leaving 22 bases not matched to a gene. CDR1 is MDHEN, CDR2 SYDVKM, per germline. DNA of the CDR3: TGTGCCAGCAGTTTGATACCCCAGACTAGCGGGAAAGGAAGATGGCTGTTCTTC. Translating it yields CASSLIPQTSGKGRWLFF.

The chain has TRBV14 and TRBJ2-3, with a tentative D call TRBD2 (5 bases). The germline V and J ends were trimmed by 4 bases and 3 bases, with 17 bases remaining between them. The CDR3 length is 16 residues. Germline assignment: CDR1 SGHDN and CDR2 FVKESK. The CDR3 DNA reads TGTGCCAGCAGCCTTTCAGGTTTCTCGGGGACAGATACGCAGTATTTT. This encodes CASSLSGFSGTDTQYF.

This clonotype was seen more than once but under ten times. The V gene is TRBV19, the J gene TRBJ1-1; D unclear. Deletions cut 7 bases from V and 0 bases from J, with 9 bases between. CDR1 is LNHDA, CDR2 SQIVND, per germline (reference sequence). This CDR3 contains 13 residues. CDR3 coding DNA: TGTGCCAGTACGGCCATAATGAACACTGAAGCTTTCTTT. Amino acid sequence: CASTAIMNTEAFF.

V usage is TRBV19 and J usage is TRBJ1-2, with 12 bases identical to TRBD1. The CDR3 has 13 amino acids. J was trimmed by 7 bases and V by 9 bases; bases with no gene match: 6. In germline, CDR1 is LNHDA, CDR2 SQIVND (reference sequence). The CDR3, as DNA: TGTGCCAGCAATCGGGACAGGGGGCTTGGCTACACCTTC. Its translation is CASNRDRGLGYTF.

This clonotype was observed a handful of times. The chain has TRBV7-8 and TRBJ1-2; D unclear. Deletions cut 5 bases from V and 8 bases from J, with 15 bases between. CDR1 and CDR2 (germline): SGHVS, FQNEAQ. The CDR3 is 13 amino acids. CDR3 residues: CASSVKALDGYTF. In DNA, the CDR3 is TGTGCCAGCAGCGTTAAGGCACTCGACGGCTACACCTTC.

The CDR3 reads CAISVTGETDTQYF. The DNA of the CDR3 is TGTGCCATCAGCGTGACAGGGGAAACAGATACGCAGTATTTT. The V gene is TRBV10-3, the J gene TRBJ2-3, with 8 bases fitting TRBD1. Trimming at V came to 6 bases and at J to 3 bases, leaving 5 bases not matched to a gene. Per germline, CDR1 ENHRY and CDR2 SYGVKD. This CDR3 region has 14 residues.